Included here is one T cell receptor beta chain sequence, with context. As yet, its antigen is unknown. The length of the CDR3 is 14 residues. Losses at the gene ends were 1 base for V and 3 bases for J; bases not matched to a gene: 4. Per germline, CDR1 GTSNPN and CDR2 SVGIG (reference sequence). The sample belongs to a study of T cell repertoires in cytomegalovirus infection. Study in general: Through public TCR beta signatures, both CMV infection and matching HLA type were indicated.

MiXCR, run by TCRdb on the reads, gives a single entry per CDR3 protein. The top ten hold roughly 13% of the sample, which has some 450,000 distinct CDR3 sequences, 30% to 40% seen once. General study findings and limits: It was HLA-C-restricted CMV-specific TCR beta clonotypes that dominated the response ex vivo. Pooled public TCR beta family frequency picked out CMV carriers with the relevant HLA.

The TCR originated in a human donor in good health (CMV status not recorded). Some clones in this sample may be carry-over from other donors' samples. The specimen was PBMCs. The gene calls are TRBV30 and TRBJ2-7, with 9 bases lining up with TRBD2. CDR3 nucleotides: TGTGCCTGGAGTGCTAGCGGGGTTAGCTACGAGCAGTACTTC. Translating it yields CAWSASGVSYEQYF.